These 18 T cell receptor beta chains came from one sample sequenced in a study of T cell repertoires in cytomegalovirus infection. TCRdb used MiXCR to reprocess the reads, holding one entry per CDR3 protein. The table records 65,000 to 95,000 distinct CDR3 sequences, 3.5% to 4.5% of them present only once. The sample was PBMCs. Source of these receptors: a human donor in good health (CMV status not recorded). Some clones in this sample may be carry-over from other donors' samples.

This clonotype showed up many times. CDR3 sequence reads: CASSYPLAGGPGELFF. The CDR3 DNA reads TGTGCCAGCAGTTACCCCCTAGCGGGGGGGCCCGGGGAGCTGTTTTTT. The chain is built from TRBV6-2 or TRBV6-3 and TRBJ2-2, with 12 bases matching TRBD2. Germline-derived CDR1 and CDR2 are MNHEY and SVGEGT. This CDR3 spans 16 amino acids. J lost 6 bases, V lost 2 bases, and 4 bases had no gene match.

This clonotype was picked up a small number of times. This could be a read error, since a much larger clone is one nucleotide away. V usage is TRBV7-2 and J usage is TRBJ2-7; D uncertain. There are 13 residues in the CDR3. Germline CDR1 reads SGHTA; CDR2 reads FQGNSA. Trimming stripped 1 base from V and 6 bases from J, with 10 bases between. This chain's CDR3 is CTSSLGVGIEQYF. In nucleotides, the CDR3 is TGTACCAGCAGCTTAGGGGTTGGAATCGAGCAGTACTTC.

Ten or more counts support this clonotype. This chain uses TRBV6-6 with TRBJ1-1, with TRBD1 as a possible D gene (5 bases). Germline lookup yields CDR1 MNHNY and CDR2 SVGAGI (reference sequence). The CDR3 totals 12 residues. CDR3 DNA sequence: TGTTCGCCCTTAGGGGATAACACTGAAGCTTTCTTT. This translates into CSPLGDNTEAFF.

The sample holds many counts of this clonotype. The J gene is TRBJ2-5, the V gene TRBV7-9; 10 bases map to TRBD2. V gave up 7 bases and J gave up 4 bases; unmatched junction bases: 3. The CDR3 is 13 amino acids. Per the germline V gene, CDR1 is SEHNR and CDR2 is FQNEAQ (reference sequence). CDR3 in DNA: TGTGCCAGCACAGCGGGGGGGCGAGAGACCCAGTACTTC. It specifies CASTAGGRETQYF.

This clonotype was observed at least ten times. This chain joins TRBV12-3 or TRBV12-4 and TRBJ1-2, with D hard to call. Trimming cost V 1 base and J 7 bases, with 7 bases left between them. The CDR3 runs 12 residues. The CDR3 protein is CASSLDSSGYTF. CDR3 nucleotides: TGTGCCAGCAGTTTAGACAGTAGTGGCTACACCTTC.

This clonotype was seen many times. This sequence joins TRBV19 and TRBJ1-1; D unclear. CDR1 is LNHDA, CDR2 SQIVND, per germline (reference sequence). Trimming removed 2 bases from V and 5 bases from J, with 9 bases in between. CDR3 size: 13 residues. The CDR3 region is CASSIMKGTEAFF. CDR3 nucleotides: TGTGCCAGTAGTATAATGAAGGGTACTGAAGCTTTCTTT. Filled out from reference TRBV19 and TRBJ1-1, the complete variable domain reads DGGITQSPKYLFRKEGQNVTLSCEQNLNHDAMYWYRQDPGQGLRLIYYSQIVNDFQKGDIAEGYSVSREKKESFPLTVTSAQKNPTAFYLCASSIMKGTEAFFGQGTRLTVV.

This clonotype was counted many times. The chain uses TRBV7-6 and TRBJ2-1, with 8 bases matching TRBD1. CDR1 is SGHVS and CDR2 is FNYEAQ in the germline V gene. The CDR3 contains 16 residues. V was pared by 7 bases and J by 9 bases, with 17 bases of the junction left unmatched. The CDR3 nucleotides are TGTGCCAGCACCGCGAACCTCGGACAGGGAGGAGGTGAGCAGTTCTTC. It translates to CASTANLGQGGGEQFF.

At least ten counts were recorded for this clonotype. The J gene is TRBJ1-2, the V gene TRBV29-1; D is unclear. Germline loops: CDR1 SQVTM, CDR2 ANQGSEA. The germline V and J ends were trimmed by 1 base and 0 bases, with 9 bases remaining between them. The CDR3 runs 14 residues. This chain's CDR3 is CSVEATAPNYGYTF. In DNA form, the CDR3 reads TGCAGCGTTGAAGCCACAGCTCCTAACTATGGCTACACCTTC.

This clonotype was found many times. The chain uses TRBV7-2 and TRBJ2-7; 7 bases match TRBD1. V lost 2 bases and J lost 5; bases outside the gene matches: 6. The CDR3 is made up of 14 amino acids. CDR1 is SGHTA and CDR2 is FQGNSA in the germline V gene. CDR3 DNA sequence: TGTGCCAGCAGCTTACAAGGGACAGTCGACGAGCAGTACTTC. This encodes CASSLQGTVDEQYF.

The sample holds many counts of this clonotype. The chain employs TRBV6-5 and TRBJ1-4; 7 bases are a match to TRBD1. Germline CDR1 MNHEY, CDR2 SVGAGI. V lost 5 bases to trimming and J lost 5 bases; unmatched junction nucleotides: 5. CDR3 size: 14 residues. In DNA form, the CDR3 reads TGTGCCAGCAGTACGGGACAGAAAAATGAAAAACTGTTTTTT. It specifies CASSTGQKNEKLFF.

There are many counts of this clonotype. This rearrangement joins TRBV7-6 to TRBJ1-4; 10 positions agree with TRBD1. The CDR3 length is 14 residues. V dropped 4 bases and J dropped 8; count of bases not matched to a gene: 4. Germline lookup yields CDR1 SGHVS and CDR2 FNYEAQ. The CDR3 nucleotides read TGTGCCAGCAGCTCCGGGACAGGGGAAGAAAAACTGTTTTTT. Translating it yields CASSSGTGEEKLFF.

This clonotype was recorded at least ten times. The chain uses TRBV7-2 and TRBJ1-3; the match to TRBD1 covers 8 bases. The CDR3 is 14 residues long. Germline assignment: CDR1 SGHTA and CDR2 FQGNSA. The trim removed 5 bases at V and 4 bases at J, leaving 4 bases unmatched. CDR3 sequence reads: CASSRQGPGNTIYF. As DNA, the CDR3 is TGTGCCAGCAGCCGACAGGGGCCGGGAAACACCATATATTTT.

This clonotype was counted ten times or more. The V call is TRBV4-2, the J call TRBJ1-2; TRBD1 aligns across 7 bases. V was pared by 1 base and J by 3 bases, with 5 bases of the junction left unmatched. CDR1 LGHNA and CDR2 YNFKEQ come from the germline V gene. The CDR3 length is 15 residues. CDR3 in DNA: TGTGCCAGCAGCCAAGTTCAGGGGGAATACTATGGCTACACCTTC. Translating it yields CASSQVQGEYYGYTF.

This clonotype was found many times. Mismatch with germline at one junction end may stem from a read error. The rearrangement uses TRBV7-7 and TRBJ2-5; D is ambiguous. The germline gives CDR1 SSHAT, CDR2 FNYEAQ (reference sequence). This CDR3 region has 16 residues. CDR3 loop: CASSLFAVAGQETQYF. The DNA of the CDR3 is TGTGCTAGCAGCTTATTCGCCGTTGCTGGGCAGGAGACCCAGTACTTC.

This clonotype was detected many times. The chain is built from TRBV12-3 or TRBV12-4 and TRBJ1-5; D unclear. V was trimmed by 5 bases and J by 5 bases, leaving 13 bases between them. The CDR3 contains 14 residues. The CDR3 region has the DNA TGTGCCAGCAGTCGTTCCCTCAGCGATCAGCCCCAGCATTTT. It yields the protein CASSRSLSDQPQHF.

This clonotype came up many times. This chain connects TRBV7-2 to TRBJ2-3, with 10 bases that match TRBD1. Germline trimming cut 1 base from V and 5 bases from J; bases unmatched to any gene: 9. The CDR3 is 17 residues long. Per germline, CDR1 SGHTA and CDR2 FQGNSA. In DNA form, the CDR3 reads TGTGCCAGCAGCTTAGGTTGGGACAGGGGCGTGAGAGATACGCAGTATTTT. This encodes CASSLGWDRGVRDTQYF.

This clonotype was observed at least ten times. This sequence joins TRBV7-3 and TRBJ2-3, with 9 nucleotides matching TRBD2. Germline V gene lookup returns CDR1 SGHTA and CDR2 FQGTGA. With 5 bases clipped from V and 5 bases from J, the junction kept 8 bases outside the gene matches. This CDR3 is built from 15 residues. CDR3 DNA: TGTGCCAGCAGCGCGGGGGGGCTTGCGGGAGATACGCAGTATTTT. Residues: CASSAGGLAGDTQYF.

This clonotype was recorded at least ten times. This chain links TRBV12-3 or TRBV12-4 with TRBJ1-1; D uncertain. The length of the CDR3 is 15 residues. The V and J ends lost 4 bases and 1 base respectively, with 13 bases between them. The CDR3 DNA is TGTGCCAGCAGTTCTACAAGCAGCTCGAACACTGAAGCTTTCTTT. Its translation is CASSSTSSSNTEAFF.